The clone carrying this T cell receptor beta chain showed up many times. What it binds is not known. This specimen comes from a study of spatial heterogeneity in lung cancer. At the level of the study: In raw reads, more than 8.5 appearances on average were recorded for each unique TCR and UMI combination. The study, taken as a whole, reports: The number of expanded tumor alpha and beta chains correlated with mutation number.

Germline CDR1 reads DFQATT; CDR2 reads SNEGSKA (reference sequence). The CDR3 has 15 residues. Unmatched junction bases numbered 7, after V lost 1 base and J lost 2 bases. Time point specified: sample taken at primary tumor resection. The input material, whole RNA from tumor, nontumor lung or frozen PBMC, was sequenced unsorted. One entry per CDR3 protein, called by TCRdb with MiXCR from the 5' RACE reads. This sample has approximately 4,600 distinct CDR3 sequences; 5% to 6.5% occur once, and the top ten carry around a third. The origin of this receptor is a male donor with early-stage non-small cell lung cancer. The J gene is TRBJ2-5, the V gene TRBV20-1, with 7 bases that match TRBD2. The sequencing here drew on lung tumor tissue, taken at surgery. The CDR3 coding sequence is TGCAGTGCTAGAGCCCCAGCGGGACTTCAAGAGACCCAGTACTTC. Protein: CSARAPAGLQETQYF.